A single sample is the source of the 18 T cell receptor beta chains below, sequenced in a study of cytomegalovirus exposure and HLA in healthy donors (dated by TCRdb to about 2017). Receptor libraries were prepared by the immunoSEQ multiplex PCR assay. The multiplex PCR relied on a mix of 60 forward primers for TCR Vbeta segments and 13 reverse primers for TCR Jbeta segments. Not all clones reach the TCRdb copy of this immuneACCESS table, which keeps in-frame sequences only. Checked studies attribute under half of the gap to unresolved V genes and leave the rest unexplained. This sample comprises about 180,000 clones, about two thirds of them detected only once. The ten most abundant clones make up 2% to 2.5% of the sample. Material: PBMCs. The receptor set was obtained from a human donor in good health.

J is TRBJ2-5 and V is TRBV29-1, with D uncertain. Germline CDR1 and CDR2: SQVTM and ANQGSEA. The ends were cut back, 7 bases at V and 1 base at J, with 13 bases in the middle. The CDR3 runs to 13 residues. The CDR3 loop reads CSATGGAQETQYF. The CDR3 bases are TGCAGCGCGACCGGCGGCGCCCAAGAGACCCAGTACTTC. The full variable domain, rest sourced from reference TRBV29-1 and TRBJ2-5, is SAVISQKPSRDICQRGTSLTIQCQVDSQVTMMFWYRQQPGQSLTLIATANQGSEATYESGFVIDKFPISRPNLTFSTLTVSNMSPEDSSIYLCSATGGAQETQYFGPGTRLLVL.

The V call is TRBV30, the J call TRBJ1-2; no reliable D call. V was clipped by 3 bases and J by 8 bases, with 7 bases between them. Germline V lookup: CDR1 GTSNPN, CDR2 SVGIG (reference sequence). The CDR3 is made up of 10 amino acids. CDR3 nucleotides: TGTGCCTGGAGGTCCCAGGGCTACACCTTC. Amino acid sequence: CAWRSQGYTF.

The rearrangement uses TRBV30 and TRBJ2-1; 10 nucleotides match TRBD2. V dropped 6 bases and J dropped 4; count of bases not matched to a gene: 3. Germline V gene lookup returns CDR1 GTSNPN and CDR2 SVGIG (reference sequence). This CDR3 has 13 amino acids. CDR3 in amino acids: CACQRGGYNEQFF. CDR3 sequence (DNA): TGTGCCTGCCAGCGGGGGGGATACAATGAGCAGTTCTTC.

The DNA of the CDR3 is TGCAGCGTTGGGAGGCCGAACTCCTACAATGAGCAGTTCTTC. Its protein is CSVGRPNSYNEQFF. This chain links TRBV29-1 with TRBJ2-1; D is possibly TRBD2 (5 bases). Trimming shortened V by 4 bases and J by 0 bases, and 10 bases separated the two germline ends. There are 14 residues in the CDR3. CDR1 and CDR2 from the germline V gene are SQVTM and ANQGSEA.

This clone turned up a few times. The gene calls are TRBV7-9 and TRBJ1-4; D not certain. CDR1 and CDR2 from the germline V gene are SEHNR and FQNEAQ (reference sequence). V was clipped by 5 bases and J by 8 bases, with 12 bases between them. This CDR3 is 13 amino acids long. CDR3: CASSLPGGEKLFF. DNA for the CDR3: TGTGCCAGCAGCCTTCCGGGTGGGGAAAAACTGTTTTTT.

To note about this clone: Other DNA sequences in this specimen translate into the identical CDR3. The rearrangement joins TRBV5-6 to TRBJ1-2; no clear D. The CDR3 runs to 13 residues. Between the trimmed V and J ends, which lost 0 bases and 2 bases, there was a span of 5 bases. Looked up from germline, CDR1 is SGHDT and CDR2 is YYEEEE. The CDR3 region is CASSLGGNYGYTF. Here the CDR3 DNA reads TGTGCCAGCAGCTTGGGAGGGAACTATGGCTACACCTTC.

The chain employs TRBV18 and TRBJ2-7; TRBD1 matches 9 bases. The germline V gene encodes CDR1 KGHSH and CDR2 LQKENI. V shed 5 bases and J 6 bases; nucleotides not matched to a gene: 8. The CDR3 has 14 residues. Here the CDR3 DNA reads TGTGCCAGCTCAACGGGACAGGGAAGGGGCGAGCAGTACTTC. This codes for CASSTGQGRGEQYF.

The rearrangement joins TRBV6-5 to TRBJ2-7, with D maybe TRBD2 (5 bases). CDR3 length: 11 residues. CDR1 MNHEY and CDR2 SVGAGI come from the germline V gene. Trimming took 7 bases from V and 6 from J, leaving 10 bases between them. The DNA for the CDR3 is TGTGCCAGCACCTCAGGAGGCGAGCAGTACTTC. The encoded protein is CASTSGGEQYF.

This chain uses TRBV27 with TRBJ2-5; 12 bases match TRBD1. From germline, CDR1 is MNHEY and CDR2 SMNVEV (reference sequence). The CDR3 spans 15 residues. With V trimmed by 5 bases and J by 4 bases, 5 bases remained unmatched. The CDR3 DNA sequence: TGTGCCAGCAGTCCCTGGGACAGGGGGCGAGAGACCCAGTACTTC. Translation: CASSPWDRGRETQYF.

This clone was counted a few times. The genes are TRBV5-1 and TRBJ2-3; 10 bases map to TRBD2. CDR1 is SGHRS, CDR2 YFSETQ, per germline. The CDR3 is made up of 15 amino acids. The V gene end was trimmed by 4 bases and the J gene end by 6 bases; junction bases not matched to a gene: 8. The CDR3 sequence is CASSVSGGAPDTQYF. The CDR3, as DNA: TGCGCCAGCAGCGTCAGCGGGGGGGCACCGGATACGCAGTATTTT.

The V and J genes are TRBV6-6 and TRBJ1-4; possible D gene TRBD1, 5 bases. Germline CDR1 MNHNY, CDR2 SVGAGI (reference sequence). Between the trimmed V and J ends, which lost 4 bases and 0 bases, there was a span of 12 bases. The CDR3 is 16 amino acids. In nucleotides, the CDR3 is TGTGCCAGCAGTTCCCTTGGGGGGGCAACTAATGAAAAACTGTTTTTT. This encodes CASSSLGGATNEKLFF.

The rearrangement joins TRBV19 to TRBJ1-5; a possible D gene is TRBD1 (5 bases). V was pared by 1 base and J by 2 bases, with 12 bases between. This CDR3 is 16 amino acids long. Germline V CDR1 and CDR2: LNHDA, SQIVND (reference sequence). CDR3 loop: CASSIGRDVGNQPQHF. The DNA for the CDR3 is TGTGCCAGTAGTATAGGCAGGGATGTCGGCAATCAGCCCCAGCATTTT.

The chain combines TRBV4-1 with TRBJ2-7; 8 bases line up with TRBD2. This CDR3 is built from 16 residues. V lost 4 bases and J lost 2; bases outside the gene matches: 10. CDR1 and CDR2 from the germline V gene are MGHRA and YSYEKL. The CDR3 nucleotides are TGCGCCAGCAGCCCATATCTAACGGGGGGGACCTACGAGCAGTACTTC. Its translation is CASSPYLTGGTYEQYF.

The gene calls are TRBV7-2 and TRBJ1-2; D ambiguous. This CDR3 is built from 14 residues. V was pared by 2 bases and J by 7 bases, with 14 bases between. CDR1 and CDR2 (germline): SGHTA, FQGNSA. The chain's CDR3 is CASSLSATVRGYTF. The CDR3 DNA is TGTGCCAGCAGCTTATCTGCCACTGTTCGTGGCTACACCTTC.

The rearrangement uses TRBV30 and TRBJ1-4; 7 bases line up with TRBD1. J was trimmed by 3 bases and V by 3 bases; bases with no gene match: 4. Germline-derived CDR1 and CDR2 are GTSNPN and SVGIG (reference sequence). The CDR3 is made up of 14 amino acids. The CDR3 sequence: CAWRWGTANEKLFF. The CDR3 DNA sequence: TGTGCCTGGAGATGGGGGACAGCTAATGAAAAACTGTTTTTT. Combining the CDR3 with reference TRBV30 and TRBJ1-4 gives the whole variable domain SQTIHQWPATLVQPVGSPLSLECTVEGTSNPNLYWYRQAAGRGLQLLFYSVGIGQISSEVPQNLSASRPQDRQFILSSKKLLLSDSGFYLCAWRWGTANEKLFFGSGTQLSVL.

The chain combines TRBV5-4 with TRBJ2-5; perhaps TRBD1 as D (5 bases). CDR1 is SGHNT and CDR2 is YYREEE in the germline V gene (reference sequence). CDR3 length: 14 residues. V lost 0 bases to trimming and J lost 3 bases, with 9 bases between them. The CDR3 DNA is TGTGCCAGCAGCTTGGTGGGCAGGGAAGAGACCCAGTACTTC. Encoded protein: CASSLVGREETQYF.

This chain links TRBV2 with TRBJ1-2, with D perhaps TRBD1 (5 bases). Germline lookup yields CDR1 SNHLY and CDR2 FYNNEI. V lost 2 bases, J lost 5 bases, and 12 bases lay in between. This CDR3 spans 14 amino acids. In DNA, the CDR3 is TGTGCCAGCAGTGAATTGGGGCTGTCGTATGGCTACACCTTC. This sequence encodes CASSELGLSYGYTF.

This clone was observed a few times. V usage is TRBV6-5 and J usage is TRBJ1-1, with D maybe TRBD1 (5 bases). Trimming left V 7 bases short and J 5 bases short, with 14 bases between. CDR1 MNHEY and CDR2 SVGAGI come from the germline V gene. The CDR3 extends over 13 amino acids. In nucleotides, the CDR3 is TGTGCCAGCAAGAGCCCGGAGGGGACTGAAGCTTTCTTT. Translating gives CASKSPEGTEAFF.